One and the same sample provided the 21 T cell receptor beta chains below, sequenced in a study of blood T cell repertoires in COVID-19 (dated by TCRdb to 2018 to 2020). Library method: the immunoSEQ multiplex PCR assay. TCRdb retrieved this table from immuneACCESS and kept in-frame rearrangements only. Not all clones are present; in checked studies, unresolved V genes account for under half, and no reason is known for the remainder. The sample records some 200,000 clones, 92% of which are singletons. The top ten constitute around 1.2% of the sample. Sequenced sample: peripheral blood. Receptors originate from a man aged 25 to 40 with acute or convalescent COVID-19.

The chain uses TRBV30 and TRBJ2-3; the match to TRBD2 covers 13 bases. The CDR3 is 15 residues long. V trimming: 7 bases; J trimming: 3 bases; junction bases outside the gene matches: 7. Germline V lookup: CDR1 GTSNPN, CDR2 SVGIG (reference sequence). The CDR3 DNA reads TGTGCCTTCCGACTAGCGGGAGGTGGGACAGATACGCAGTATTTT. Translating gives CAFRLAGGGTDTQYF.

The V gene is TRBV24-1, the J gene TRBJ2-3, with 11 nucleotides matching TRBD2. Germline CDR1 KGHDR, CDR2 SFDVKD. The CDR3 length is 14 residues. V was pared by 6 bases and J by 5 bases, with 3 bases of the junction left unmatched. CDR3 nucleotide sequence: TGTGCCACCAGTCGTAGCGGGAGGGGAGATACGCAGTATTTT. Protein product: CATSRSGRGDTQYF.

This clone was detected once. The V gene is TRBV7-8, the J gene TRBJ1-5; 7 bases match TRBD1. The CDR3 sequence is 16 residues long. Per germline, CDR1 SGHVS and CDR2 FQNEAQ. V gave up 5 bases and J gave up 0 bases; unmatched junction bases: 7. The CDR3 loop is CASSGSGQFSNQPQHF. Here the CDR3 DNA reads TGTGCCAGCAGCGGATCGGGACAGTTTAGCAATCAGCCCCAGCATTTT.

This rearrangement joins TRBV9 to TRBJ2-1; D gene unclear. Germline V lookup: CDR1 SGDLS, CDR2 YYNGEE. This CDR3 has 16 residues. With 1 base removed from V and 7 bases from J, the gap between germline ends came to 18 bases. DNA for the CDR3: TGTGCCAGCAGCGTACAGGATTACCCAATTAAAAATGAGCAGTTCTTC. Its translation: CASSVQDYPIKNEQFF. The full variable domain, rest sourced from reference TRBV9 and TRBJ2-1, is DSGVTQTPKHLITATGQRVTLRCSPRSGDLSVYWYQQSLDQGLQFLIQYYNGEERAKGNILERFSAQQFPDLHSELNLSSLELGDSALYFCASSVQDYPIKNEQFFGPGTRLTVL.

V gene TRBV30 combines with J gene TRBJ1-3, with D maybe TRBD1 (5 bases). This CDR3 spans 14 amino acids. The V end lost 1 base, the J end lost 0 bases, and 7 bases lay between the germline ends. Germline V gives CDR1 GTSNPN, CDR2 SVGIG (reference sequence). In DNA form, the CDR3 reads TGTGCCTGGAGTGCGGGACTCTCTGGAAACACCATATATTTT. Amino acids: CAWSAGLSGNTIYF.

This chain uses TRBV4-2 with TRBJ2-3; D may be TRBD2 (6 bases). Germline loops: CDR1 LGHNA, CDR2 YNFKEQ. This CDR3 spans 16 amino acids. V gave up 0 bases and J gave up 2 bases, with 12 bases separating them. Written as DNA, the CDR3 is TGTGCCAGCAGCCAAGATACGCTAGCGATCACAGATACGCAGTATTTT. It yields the protein CASSQDTLAITDTQYF.

The chain recombines TRBV9 with TRBJ1-5, with D possibly TRBD1 on 6 matching bases. Germline lookup yields CDR1 SGDLS and CDR2 YYNGEE. V was cut by 3 bases and J by 9 bases, with 13 bases left in between. This CDR3 is 13 amino acids long. CDR3 DNA: TGTGCCAGCAGCGCAATTCAGGGGTGGCCCCAGCATTTT. Its translation: CASSAIQGWPQHF.

The chain combines TRBV19 with TRBJ2-3; 7 bases are a match to TRBD1. From germline, CDR1 is LNHDA and CDR2 SQIVND (reference sequence). J lost 8 bases, V lost 4 bases, and 12 bases had no gene match. The CDR3 runs 15 residues. CDR3 sequence reads: CASSTGQASRVTQYF. CDR3 nucleotide sequence: TGTGCCAGTAGTACTGGACAGGCTAGCCGTGTTACGCAGTATTTT.

V is TRBV20-1 and J is TRBJ1-2; 7 bases are shared with TRBD1. Germline V gene lookup returns CDR1 DFQATT and CDR2 SNEGSKA (reference sequence). The length of the CDR3 is 13 residues. J was trimmed by 8 bases and V by 3 bases; bases with no gene match: 9. The CDR3 is CSASIGQAVGYTF. CDR3 DNA sequence: TGCAGTGCTAGTATAGGACAGGCGGTCGGCTACACCTTC.

The chain is built from TRBV6-1 and TRBJ1-2; 10 bases line up with TRBD1. The CDR3 totals 16 residues. J was trimmed by 5 bases and V by 4 bases; bases with no gene match: 10. Germline V gene data show CDR1 as MNHNS and CDR2 as SASEGT. The CDR3 bases are TGTGCCAGCAGTGCGCAGACAGGGGGCCCCCTTTATGGCTACACCTTC. It is translated as CASSAQTGGPLYGYTF.

The chain links TRBV28 to TRBJ2-6, with D maybe TRBD2 (6 bases). The CDR3 is 15 amino acids. Germline V CDR1 and CDR2: MDHEN, SYDVKM. V was shortened by 3 bases and J by 1 base, with 7 bases between the two germline ends. The CDR3 spells CASSFAGSGANVLTF. Here the CDR3 DNA reads TGTGCCAGCAGTTTCGCGGGATCTGGGGCCAACGTCCTGACTTTC.

The genes are TRBV5-5 and TRBJ2-3; weak D call: TRBD2 (5 bases). The germline V gene has CDR1 SGHKS and CDR2 YYEKEE (reference sequence). V lost 3 bases and J 3 bases, leaving 14 bases between the germline ends. CDR3 length equals 15 residues. DNA for the CDR3: TGTGCCAGCAGCTCCCGTTCGGCGGGTACAGATACGCAGTATTTT. Residues: CASSSRSAGTDTQYF.

This clone was seen once. This sequence joins TRBV18 and TRBJ1-2; tentative D call: TRBD1 (5 bases). Germline V gene lookup returns CDR1 KGHSH and CDR2 LQKENI. This CDR3 contains 15 residues. V shed 3 bases and J shed 8 bases, with 19 bases lying between them. CDR3 loop: CASSPPGGGTEGYTF. The CDR3 bases are TGTGCCAGCTCACCTCCTGGGGGGGGTACGGAAGGCTACACCTTC.

CDR3 DNA sequence: TGTGCCAGCAGTTTGGGGGACGGACTATATGGCTACACCTTC. Translating gives CASSLGDGLYGYTF. The rearrangement joins TRBV28 to TRBJ1-2; TRBD1 is a possible D gene (5 bases). The CDR3 sequence is 14 residues long. Germline lookup yields CDR1 MDHEN and CDR2 SYDVKM. The V and J ends lost 3 bases and 5 bases respectively, with 13 bases between them.

The V call is TRBV18, the J call TRBJ2-7, with TRBD1 as a possible D gene (6 bases). V was clipped by 4 bases and J by 2 bases, with 21 bases between them. The germline gives CDR1 KGHSH, CDR2 LQKENI. The CDR3 has 17 amino acids. As DNA, the CDR3 is TGTGCCAGCTCACGAAATTCAGGGGCGGGTCTCCCCTACGAGCAGTACTTC. It is translated as CASSRNSGAGLPYEQYF.

The CDR3 loop is CASSPDRGTDTQYF. CDR3 coding DNA: TGTGCCAGCAGTCCGGACCGGGGGACAGATACGCAGTATTTT. The V and J genes are TRBV6-5 and TRBJ2-3; possible D gene TRBD2, 6 bases. CDR3 length: 14 amino acids. Trimming cost V 5 bases and J 3 bases, with 12 bases left between them. Germline assignment: CDR1 MNHEY and CDR2 SVGAGI.

The chain links TRBV27 to TRBJ2-3; possibly TRBD2 for D (5 bases). Germline lookup yields CDR1 MNHEY and CDR2 SMNVEV (reference sequence). This CDR3 contains 15 residues. Trimming took off 5 bases at V and 4 bases at J, with 16 bases between the two ends. CDR3 DNA: TGTGCCAGCAGTCTCCCCCCCGGGGTTGCAGATACGCAGTATTTT. It codes for CASSLPPGVADTQYF.

The chain uses TRBV3-1 (or the pseudogene TRBV3-2) and TRBJ2-1, with 7 bases identical to TRBD2. V lost 8 bases to trimming and J lost 9 bases; unmatched junction nucleotides: 16. CDR1 is LGHDT and CDR2 is YNNKEL in the germline V gene (reference sequence). CDR3 length: 15 amino acids. The CDR3 region is CASGGGRLVNGEQFF. For the CDR3, the DNA is TGTGCCAGCGGGGGGGGACGGCTTGTAAATGGTGAGCAGTTCTTC.

This clone is a singleton in its sample. The chain links TRBV19 to TRBJ2-3; no clear D gene. The V and J ends lost 3 bases and 2 bases respectively, with 18 bases between them. This CDR3 contains 17 residues. Germline CDR1 LNHDA, CDR2 SQIVND (reference sequence). The CDR3 sequence is CASSIEVPAITTDTQYF. The CDR3 DNA is TGTGCCAGTAGTATCGAAGTCCCCGCGATTACCACAGATACGCAGTATTTT.

With respect to this clone: One junction end does not reproduce the germline sequence, and a read error may be involved. V usage is TRBV11-3 and J usage is TRBJ2-3; D possibly uses TRBD1 or TRBD2 (5 bases each). There are 14 residues in the CDR3. Germline values: CDR1 SGHNT, CDR2 YENEEA. CDR3 nucleotides: TGTGCCAGCAGTTTAGGGGCGGGCAGCGATACGCAGTATTTT. Translating it yields CASSLGAGSDTQYF.

The gene calls are TRBV12-3 or TRBV12-4 and TRBJ1-1; no clear D gene. The CDR3 contains 13 residues. The ends were cut back, 5 bases at V and 1 base at J, with 8 bases in the middle. In nucleotides, the CDR3 is TGTGCCAGCAGTCGAGGGCCGAACACTGAAGCTTTCTTT. It codes for CASSRGPNTEAFF.